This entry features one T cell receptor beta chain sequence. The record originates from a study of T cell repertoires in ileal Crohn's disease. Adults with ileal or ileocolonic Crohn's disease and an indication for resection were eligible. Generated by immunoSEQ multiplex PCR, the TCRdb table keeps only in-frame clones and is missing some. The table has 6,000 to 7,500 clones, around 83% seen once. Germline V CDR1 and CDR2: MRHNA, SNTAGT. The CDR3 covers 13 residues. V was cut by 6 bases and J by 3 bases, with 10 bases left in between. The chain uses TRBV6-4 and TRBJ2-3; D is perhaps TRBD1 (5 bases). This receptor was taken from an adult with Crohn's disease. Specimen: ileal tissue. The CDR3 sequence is CASSGHPTDTQYF. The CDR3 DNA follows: TGTGCCAGCAGCGGACACCCGACAGATACGCAGTATTTT.